The 25 T cell receptor beta chains below all came from one sample that was sequenced in a study of CD8 T cells in Susac syndrome. RNA in amounts of roughly 0.45 to 1 ug was reverse transcribed with random hexamers. TCRdb called the immunoSEQ multiplex PCR reads again in MiXCR, with one record for every CDR3 protein. Among roughly 180,000 distinct CDR3 sequences, about 93% were seen once, and the ten largest hold around 0.097%. What was sequenced was CD4+ T cells from PBMCs. These receptors were obtained from a human donor with multiple sclerosis.

The chain uses TRBV24-1 and TRBJ1-4; D uncertain. V was clipped by 3 bases and J by 5 bases, with 3 bases between them. From germline, CDR1 is KGHDR and CDR2 SFDVKD. This CDR3 contains 12 residues. This chain's CDR3 is CATSDRNEKLFF. DNA for the CDR3: TGTGCCACCAGTGATCGGAATGAAAAACTGTTTTTT.

V and J are TRBV6-2 or TRBV6-3 and TRBJ2-5; the match to TRBD2 covers 11 bases. Germline trimming cut 2 bases from V and 1 base from J; bases unmatched to any gene: 3. Looked up from germline, CDR1 is MNHEY and CDR2 is SVGEGT. CDR3 length equals 16 residues. The CDR3 protein is CASSYVGTSGQETQYF. CDR3 bases: TGTGCCAGCAGTTACGTTGGGACTAGCGGCCAAGAGACCCAGTACTTC.

The chain links TRBV12-3 or TRBV12-4 to TRBJ2-7, with 10 positions matching TRBD2. The CDR3 contains 14 residues. The J segment lost 7 bases and the V segment lost 7 bases, leaving 10 bases of the junction unmatched. CDR3 sequence (DNA): TGTGCCAGCAAGCCTAGCGGGAGAGGAGGAGAGCAGTACTTC. It is translated as CASKPSGRGGEQYF.

The chain carries TRBV12-3 or TRBV12-4 and TRBJ2-3; D is undetermined. This CDR3 is 12 amino acids long. Between the trimmed V and J ends, which lost 5 bases and 4 bases, there was a span of 7 bases. The CDR3 DNA sequence: TGTGCCAGCAGTGGCCTAGCAGATACGCAGTATTTT. This sequence encodes CASSGLADTQYF.

The chain employs TRBV12-3 or TRBV12-4 and TRBJ1-2; possibly TRBD1 for D (6 bases). V lost 6 bases and J lost 3, with 14 bases in between. There are 14 residues in the CDR3. The CDR3 DNA reads as TGTGCCAGCAGACCCTCAGGGGCAGACTATGGCTACACCTTC. This sequence encodes CASRPSGADYGYTF.

The rearrangement uses TRBV25-1 and TRBJ2-1; 9 nucleotides align to TRBD1. J lost 6 bases, V lost 5 bases, and 8 bases had no gene match. CDR3 length equals 15 residues. From germline, CDR1 is MGHDK and CDR2 SYGVNS. The CDR3 DNA reads TGTGCCAGCAGTCTTCCCGGGACAGGGATCAATGAGCAGTTCTTC. This codes for CASSLPGTGINEQFF.

The chain is built from TRBV5-4 and TRBJ2-5; weak D call: TRBD1 (6 bases). CDR3 size: 15 residues. Germline assignment: CDR1 SGHNT and CDR2 YYREEE (reference sequence). The V end lost 4 bases, the J end lost 0 bases, and 13 bases lay between the germline ends. For the CDR3, the DNA is TGTGCCAGCAGCCTTCTACAGGGCTACCAAGAGACCCAGTACTTC. Its translation is CASSLLQGYQETQYF.

This chain joins TRBV19 and TRBJ1-1, with D unclear. This CDR3 has 12 amino acids. Germline CDR1 LNHDA, CDR2 SQIVND (reference sequence). The V gene lost 4 bases and the J gene lost 7 bases, with 10 bases spanning the gap. The CDR3 DNA reads TGTGCCAGTAGTACCACCGGGAGTGAAGCTTTCTTT. Encoded protein: CASSTTGSEAFF.

This rearrangement joins TRBV27 to TRBJ1-2, with D unclear. V was trimmed by 6 bases and J by 10 bases, leaving 15 bases between them. The CDR3 length is 12 residues. Germline values: CDR1 MNHEY, CDR2 SMNVEV (reference sequence). CDR3 region: CASSARLSDYTF. The CDR3 DNA follows: TGTGCCAGCAGCGCCCGACTATCAGACTACACCTTC.

J is TRBJ1-2 and V is TRBV12-3 or TRBV12-4; 8 positions match TRBD1. Unmatched junction bases numbered 7, after V lost 3 bases and J lost 7 bases. The CDR3 sequence is 14 residues long. The CDR3: CASSFYQGATGYTF. The CDR3 DNA follows: TGTGCCAGCAGTTTCTATCAGGGGGCAACTGGCTACACCTTC.

This chain connects TRBV6-1 to TRBJ2-6, with D unclear. The V gene's germline CDR1 is MNHNS and CDR2 SASEGT. The CDR3 is 17 amino acids. V was pared by 6 bases and J by 1 base, with 16 bases between. CDR3 DNA sequence: TGTGCCAGCAGGATAGGGTTTGGCTCGTCTGGGGCCAACGTCCTGACTTTC. Its protein product is CASRIGFGSSGANVLTF.

The chain is built from TRBV12-3 or TRBV12-4 and TRBJ2-1; D is perhaps TRBD1 (5 bases). This CDR3 comprises 12 residues. Between the trimmed V and J ends, which lost 5 bases and 9 bases, there was a span of 11 bases. CDR3 amino acids: CASSPRVGEQFF. The DNA for the CDR3 is TGTGCCAGCAGTCCCAGGGTTGGTGAGCAGTTCTTC.

The genes are TRBV5-1 and TRBJ2-2, with TRBD2 matching 10 bases. Trimming took 0 bases from V and 6 from J; bases not matched to a gene: 2. This CDR3 is built from 15 residues. The V gene's germline CDR1 is SGHRS and CDR2 YFSETQ. The CDR3 region is CASSLGTSGAGELFF. The CDR3, as DNA: TGCGCCAGCAGCTTGGGAACTAGCGGGGCCGGGGAGCTGTTTTTT.

This clonotype was detected once. The V gene is TRBV13, the J gene TRBJ2-3, with D tentatively TRBD1 (5 bases). Trimming left V 4 bases short and J 6 bases short, with 17 bases between. Germline V gene lookup returns CDR1 PRHDT and CDR2 FYEKMQ (reference sequence). There are 15 residues in the CDR3. For the CDR3, the DNA is TGTGCCAGCAGCTCCCAGCGAGTTGGGGCCGATACGCAGTATTTT. Translation gives CASSSQRVGADTQYF.

The chain joins TRBV27 to TRBJ2-7; TRBD1 matches 7 bases. CDR1 is MNHEY and CDR2 is SMNVEV in the germline V gene (reference sequence). After removal of 5 bases from V and 2 bases from J, the junction contained 6 bases not matched to a gene. The CDR3 loop spans 14 amino acids. The DNA for the CDR3 is TGTGCCAGCAGTAAATCAGGGGGACCCTACGAGCAGTACTTC. Protein product: CASSKSGGPYEQYF.

The rearrangement links TRBV28 to TRBJ2-7; TRBD1 aligns across 8 bases. J gave up 2 bases and V 6 bases, and 6 bases lay outside the gene matches. CDR1 and CDR2 (germline): MDHEN, SYDVKM. The CDR3 is 14 residues long. CDR3: CASRNRGSAYEQYF. The CDR3 nucleotides are TGTGCCAGCAGAAACAGGGGGTCAGCCTACGAGCAGTACTTC.

The chain joins TRBV5-1 to TRBJ2-4, with 10 nucleotides matching TRBD1. Germline V gene data show CDR1 as SGHRS and CDR2 as YFSETQ. The CDR3 consists of 16 residues. V lost 4 bases and J lost 7; bases outside the gene matches: 11. In nucleotides, the CDR3 is TGCGCCAGCAGCGTGACCCCGGGACAGGGGTGGAACATTCAGTACTTC. This encodes CASSVTPGQGWNIQYF. Drawing the rest from reference TRBV5-1 and TRBJ2-4, the complete variable domain is KAGVTQTPRYLIKTRGQQVTLSCSPISGHRSVSWYQQTPGQGLQFLFEYFSETQRNKGNFPGRFSGRQFSNSRSEMNVSTLELGDSALYLCASSVTPGQGWNIQYFGAGTRLSVL.

The chain joins TRBV4-1 to TRBJ2-3; D possibly uses TRBD1 or TRBD2 (5 bases each). Germline V gene lookup returns CDR1 MGHRA and CDR2 YSYEKL. This CDR3 has 14 residues. The V end was cut by 1 base, the J end by 8 bases, with 13 bases between. CDR3 DNA: TGCGCCAGCAGCCAAGGGGCCCCCGGGGCTACGCAGTATTTT. This translates into CASSQGAPGATQYF.

The rearrangement uses TRBV6-2 or TRBV6-3 and TRBJ2-3; TRBD2 agrees at 13 bases. The CDR3 runs 16 residues. After removal of 5 bases from V and 5 bases from J, the junction contained 7 bases not matched to a gene. Germline loops: CDR1 MNHEY, CDR2 SVGEGT. The CDR3 sequence is CASSHGLAGDLDTQYF. The CDR3 coding sequence is TGTGCCAGCAGTCACGGACTAGCGGGAGACTTAGATACGCAGTATTTT.

This clonotype is a singleton in its sample. The rearrangement uses TRBV18 and TRBJ1-5; D may be TRBD1 (5 bases). The V end was cut by 3 bases, the J end by 4 bases, with 19 bases between. Germline V lookup: CDR1 KGHSH, CDR2 LQKENI. The length of the CDR3 is 17 residues. This CDR3 is CASSPGGKGTGNQPQHF. The DNA for the CDR3 is TGTGCCAGCTCACCGGGTGGGAAGGGGACTGGAAATCAGCCCCAGCATTTT. The entire variable domain, with the rest obtained from reference TRBV18 and TRBJ1-5, is as follows: NAGVMQNPRHLVRRRGQEARLRCSPMKGHSHVYWYRQLPEEGLKFMVYLQKENIIDESGMPKERFSAEFPKEGPSILRIQQVVRGDSAAYFCASSPGGKGTGNQPQHFGDGTRLSIL.

The chain recombines TRBV11-2 with TRBJ2-1; TRBD2 matches at 8 bases. Unmatched junction bases numbered 8, after V lost 4 bases and J lost 9 bases. Germline V CDR1 and CDR2: SGHAT, FQNNGV. The CDR3 is 14 residues long. The CDR3 protein is CASSSRLARGEQFF. CDR3 coding DNA: TGTGCCAGCAGCTCCCGACTAGCGAGGGGTGAGCAGTTCTTC.

The V gene is TRBV2, the J gene TRBJ1-3; no reliable D call. CDR3 length: 17 amino acids. V was cut by 3 bases and J by 0 bases, with 15 bases left in between. Germline V gene lookup returns CDR1 SNHLY and CDR2 FYNNEI. This CDR3 reads CASSEFGVSVSGNTIYF. The DNA of the CDR3 is TGTGCCAGCAGTGAGTTTGGGGTATCGGTCTCTGGAAACACCATATATTTT.

V gene TRBV30 combines with J gene TRBJ1-1; possibly TRBD1 for D (5 bases). There are 11 residues in the CDR3. V dropped 3 bases and J dropped 7 bases, with 9 bases sitting between them. The germline CDR1 and CDR2 sequences are GTSNPN and SVGIG (reference sequence). CDR3 sequence: CAWSRGGEAFF. For the CDR3, the DNA is TGTGCCTGGAGCCGGGGCGGTGAAGCTTTCTTT.

This chain joins TRBV29-1 and TRBJ2-7, with D unresolved. The V gene's germline CDR1 is SQVTM and CDR2 ANQGSEA. V lost 6 bases and J lost 3, with 12 bases in between. The CDR3 runs 12 residues. The CDR3 loop is CSVGIVGYEQYF. The CDR3 DNA is TGCAGCGTCGGTATTGTGGGCTACGAGCAGTACTTC.

The chain is built from TRBV4-2 and TRBJ1-5; possible D gene TRBD1, 6 bases. V dropped 3 bases and J dropped 2 bases, with 11 bases sitting between them. The V gene's germline CDR1 is LGHNA and CDR2 YNFKEQ. The CDR3 loop spans 15 amino acids. This CDR3 reads CASSQGAGGNQPQHF. For the CDR3, the DNA is TGTGCCAGCAGCCAGGGGGCAGGGGGCAATCAGCCCCAGCATTTT.